The 7 T cell receptor beta chains presented below share a single source sample, sequenced in a study of blood T cells in healthy people across ages. Combining a sample-barcoded 5' primer with a J-beta primer mix, a second PCR ran for roughly 6 to 11 cycles. Each CDR3 protein is one row after TCRdb ran MiXCR on the 5' RACE reads. The table records hundreds of thousands of distinct CDR3 sequences, roughly 64% of them present only once. The specimen was blood. These receptors all come from a man aged 25 to 40 in good health.

V is TRBV7-3 and J is TRBJ2-1; weak D call: TRBD2 (5 bases). The germline gives CDR1 SGHTA, CDR2 FQGTGA. The CDR3 is made up of 16 amino acids. The V end was cut by 1 base, the J end by 5 bases, with 15 bases between. CDR3 coding DNA: TGTGCCAGCAGCTTAAATGGGCCTTCGGGGAACAATGAGCAGTTCTTC. Protein sequence: CASSLNGPSGNNEQFF.

This clonotype was seen once. V gene TRBV3-1 combines with J gene TRBJ1-2; 7 nucleotides match TRBD1. The CDR3 has 14 residues. CDR1 and CDR2 (germline): LGHDT, YNNKEL (reference sequence). V lost 3 bases to trimming and J lost 4 bases; unmatched junction nucleotides: 5. The CDR3 DNA follows: TGTGCCAGCAGCCAGAGGGACAGATTCTATGGCTACACCTTC. Translating gives CASSQRDRFYGYTF.

V usage is TRBV18 and J usage is TRBJ1-1; possibly TRBD1 for D (6 bases). V lost 1 base and J lost 5, with 14 bases in between. This CDR3 region has 15 residues. CDR1 and CDR2 (germline): KGHSH, LQKENI. The CDR3 here is CASSPHEGGRTEAFF. The CDR3 DNA follows: TGTGCCAGCTCACCACACGAGGGGGGTCGGACTGAAGCTTTCTTT.

The genes are TRBV20-1 and TRBJ2-5; TRBD2 is a possible D gene (5 bases). Per the germline V gene, CDR1 is DFQATT and CDR2 is SNEGSKA (reference sequence). The V and J ends lost 3 bases and 5 bases respectively, with 13 bases between them. This CDR3 is built from 13 residues. The CDR3 protein is CSARSPSRETQYF. CDR3 in DNA: TGCAGTGCTAGGTCACCTAGCCGCGAGACCCAGTACTTC.

The chain combines TRBV7-9 with TRBJ2-1; TRBD2 aligns across 8 bases. CDR1 and CDR2 (germline): SEHNR, FQNEAQ (reference sequence). The CDR3 length is 15 residues. The trim removed 2 bases at V and 8 bases at J, leaving 8 bases unmatched. The CDR3 DNA reads TGTGCCAGCAGCTTAATGGAGGTCGGGGGGGATGAGCAGTTCTTC. As protein: CASSLMEVGGDEQFF.

This sequence joins TRBV11-2 and TRBJ2-7, with TRBD1 matching over 10 bases. The CDR3 runs 13 residues. Looked up from germline, CDR1 is SGHAT and CDR2 is FQNNGV. V dropped 7 bases and J dropped 5; count of bases not matched to a gene: 5. DNA of the CDR3: TGTGCCAGCACCTTGACAGGGGGCGACGAGCAGTACTTC. Its protein product is CASTLTGGDEQYF. The whole variable domain, filled in from reference TRBV11-2 and TRBJ2-7, reads EAGVAQSPRYKIIEKRQSVAFWCNPISGHATLYWYQQILGQGPKLLIQFQNNGVVDDSQLPKDRFSAERLKGVDSTLKIQPAKLEDSAVYLCASTLTGGDEQYFGPGTRLTVT.

V is TRBV11-2 and J is TRBJ1-5; a weak D match, TRBD1 (6 bases). This CDR3 is built from 16 residues. The ends were cut back, 0 bases at V and 4 bases at J, with 13 bases in the middle. Germline V CDR1 and CDR2: SGHAT, FQNNGV. The CDR3 DNA follows: TGTGCCAGCAGCTTAGAAGGGGGGACGGCGAATCAGCCCCAGCATTTT. Translated, it gives CASSLEGGTANQPQHF.